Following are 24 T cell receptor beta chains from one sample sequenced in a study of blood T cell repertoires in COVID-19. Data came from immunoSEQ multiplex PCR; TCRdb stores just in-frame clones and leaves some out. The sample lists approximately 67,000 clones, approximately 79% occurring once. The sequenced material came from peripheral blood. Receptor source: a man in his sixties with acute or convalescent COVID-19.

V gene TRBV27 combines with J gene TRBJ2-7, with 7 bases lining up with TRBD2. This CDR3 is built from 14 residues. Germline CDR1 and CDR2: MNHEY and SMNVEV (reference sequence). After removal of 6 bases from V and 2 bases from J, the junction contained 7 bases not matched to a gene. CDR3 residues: CASSPGRLAYEQYF. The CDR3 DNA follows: TGTGCCAGCAGCCCCGGGAGGTTAGCCTACGAGCAGTACTTC.

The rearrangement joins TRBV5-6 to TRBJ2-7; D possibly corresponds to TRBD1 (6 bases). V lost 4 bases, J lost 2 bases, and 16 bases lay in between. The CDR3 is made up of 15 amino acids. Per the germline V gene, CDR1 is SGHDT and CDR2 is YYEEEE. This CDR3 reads CASSVRTVPTYEQYF. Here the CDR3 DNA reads TGTGCCAGCAGCGTGAGGACAGTCCCTACCTACGAGCAGTACTTC.

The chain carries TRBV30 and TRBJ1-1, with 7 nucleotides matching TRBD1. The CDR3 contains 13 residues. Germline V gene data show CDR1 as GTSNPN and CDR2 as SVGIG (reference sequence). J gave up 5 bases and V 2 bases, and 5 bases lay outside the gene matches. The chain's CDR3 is CAWSNRGRTEAFF. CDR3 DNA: TGTGCCTGGAGTAATAGGGGGCGTACTGAAGCTTTCTTT.

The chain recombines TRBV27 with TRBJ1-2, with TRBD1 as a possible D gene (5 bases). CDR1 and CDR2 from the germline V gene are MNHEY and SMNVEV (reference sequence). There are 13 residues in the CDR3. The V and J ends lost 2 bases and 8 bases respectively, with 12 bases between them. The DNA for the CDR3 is TGTGCCAGCAGTTTAGGAGGGGCCAAGGGCTACACCTTC. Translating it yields CASSLGGAKGYTF.

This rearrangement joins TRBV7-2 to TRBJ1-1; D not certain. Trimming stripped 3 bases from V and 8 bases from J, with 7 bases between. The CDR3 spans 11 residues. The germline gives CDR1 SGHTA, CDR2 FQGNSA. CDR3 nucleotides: TGTGCCAGCAGCTTCGGGTTGGAAGCTTTCTTT. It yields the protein CASSFGLEAFF.

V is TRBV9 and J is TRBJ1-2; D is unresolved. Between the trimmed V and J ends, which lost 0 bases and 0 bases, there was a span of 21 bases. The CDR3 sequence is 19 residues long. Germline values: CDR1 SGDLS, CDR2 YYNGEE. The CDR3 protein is CASSVASPKQRKANYGYTF. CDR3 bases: TGTGCCAGCAGCGTAGCGTCGCCCAAACAGCGGAAAGCTAACTATGGCTACACCTTC.

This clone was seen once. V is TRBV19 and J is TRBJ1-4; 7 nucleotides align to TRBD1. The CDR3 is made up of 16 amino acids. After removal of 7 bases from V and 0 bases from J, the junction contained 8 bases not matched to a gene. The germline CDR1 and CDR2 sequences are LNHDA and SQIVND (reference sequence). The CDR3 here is CASTRTGAATNEKLFF. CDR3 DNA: TGTGCCAGTACCCGAACAGGGGCTGCAACTAATGAAAAACTGTTTTTT.

For the CDR3, the DNA is TGTGCCAGCAGCGGGGCGGACAGTGGCTACACCTTC. Translation: CASSGADSGYTF. The chain has TRBV7-2 and TRBJ1-2, with D possibly matching TRBD1 (6 bases). Trimming left V 5 bases short and J 7 bases short, with 11 bases between. Germline V gene data show CDR1 as SGHTA and CDR2 as FQGNSA. This CDR3 region has 12 residues.

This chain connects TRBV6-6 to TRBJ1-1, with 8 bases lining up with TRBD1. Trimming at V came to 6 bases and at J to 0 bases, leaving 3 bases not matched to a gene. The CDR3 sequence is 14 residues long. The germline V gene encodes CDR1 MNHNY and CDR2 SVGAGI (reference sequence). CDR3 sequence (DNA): TGTGCCAGCAGGGACAGGGAAGTGAACACTGAAGCTTTCTTT. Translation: CASRDREVNTEAFF.

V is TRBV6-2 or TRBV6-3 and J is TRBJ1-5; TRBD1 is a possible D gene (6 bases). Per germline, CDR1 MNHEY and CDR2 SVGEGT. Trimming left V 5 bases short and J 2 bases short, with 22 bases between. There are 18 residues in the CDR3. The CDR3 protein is CASSRGKSWTAGNQPQHF. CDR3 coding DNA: TGTGCCAGCAGTAGGGGGAAAAGTTGGACGGCCGGCAATCAGCCCCAGCATTTT.

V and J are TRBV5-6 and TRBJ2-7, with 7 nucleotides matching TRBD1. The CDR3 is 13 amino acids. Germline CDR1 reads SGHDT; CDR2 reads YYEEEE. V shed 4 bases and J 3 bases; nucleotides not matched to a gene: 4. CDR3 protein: CASSLTGDYEQYF. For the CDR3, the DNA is TGTGCCAGCAGCCTTACAGGGGACTACGAGCAGTACTTC.

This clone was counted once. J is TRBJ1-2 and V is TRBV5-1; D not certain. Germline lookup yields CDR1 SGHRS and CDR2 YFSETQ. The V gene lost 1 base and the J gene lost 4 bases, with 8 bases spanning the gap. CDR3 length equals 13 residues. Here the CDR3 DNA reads TGCGCCAGCAGCTTGCCCAGTTCCTATGGCTACACCTTC. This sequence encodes CASSLPSSYGYTF.

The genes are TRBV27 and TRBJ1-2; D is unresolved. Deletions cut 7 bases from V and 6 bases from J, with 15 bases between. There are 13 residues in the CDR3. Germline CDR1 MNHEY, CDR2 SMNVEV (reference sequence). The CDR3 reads CASTTARGDGYTF. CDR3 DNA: TGTGCCAGCACAACGGCACGGGGAGATGGCTACACCTTC.

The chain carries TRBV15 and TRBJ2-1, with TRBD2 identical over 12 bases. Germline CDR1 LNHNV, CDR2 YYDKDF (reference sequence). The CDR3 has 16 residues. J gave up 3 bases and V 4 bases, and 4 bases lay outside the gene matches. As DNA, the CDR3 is TGTGCCACCAGCATTTGGACTAGCGGGGACTACAATGAGCAGTTCTTC. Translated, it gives CATSIWTSGDYNEQFF.

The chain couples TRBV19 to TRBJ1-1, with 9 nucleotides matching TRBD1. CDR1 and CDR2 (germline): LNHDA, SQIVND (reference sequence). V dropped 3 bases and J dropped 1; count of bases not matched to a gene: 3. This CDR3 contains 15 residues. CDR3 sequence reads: CASSMGQGRNTEAFF. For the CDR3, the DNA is TGTGCCAGTAGTATGGGACAGGGAAGGAACACTGAAGCTTTCTTT.

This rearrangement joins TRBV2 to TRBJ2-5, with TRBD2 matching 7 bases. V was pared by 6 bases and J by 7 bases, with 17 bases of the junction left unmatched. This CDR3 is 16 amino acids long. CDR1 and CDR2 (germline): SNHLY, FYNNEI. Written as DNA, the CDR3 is TGTGCCAGCAGCCCTCCAGGGCCCCTCAGCGGGGTGACCCAGTACTTC. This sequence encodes CASSPPGPLSGVTQYF.

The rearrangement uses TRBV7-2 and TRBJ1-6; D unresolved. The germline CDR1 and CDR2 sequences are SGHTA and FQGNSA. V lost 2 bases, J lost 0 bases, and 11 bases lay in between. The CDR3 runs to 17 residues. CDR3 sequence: CASSLTFRYSYNSPLHF. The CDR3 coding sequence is TGTGCCAGCAGCTTAACTTTCCGCTACTCCTATAATTCACCCCTCCACTTT.

Here the CDR3 reads CASSLGTGHYEQYF. The CDR3 DNA is TGTGCCAGCAGCTTGGGGACAGGGCACTACGAGCAGTACTTC. J is TRBJ2-5 and V is TRBV5-4; 8 nucleotides match TRBD1. Near its end, the DNA agrees better with TRBJ2-7, so the J call may be wrong. The germline gives CDR1 SGHNT, CDR2 YYREEE (reference sequence). The length of the CDR3 is 14 residues.

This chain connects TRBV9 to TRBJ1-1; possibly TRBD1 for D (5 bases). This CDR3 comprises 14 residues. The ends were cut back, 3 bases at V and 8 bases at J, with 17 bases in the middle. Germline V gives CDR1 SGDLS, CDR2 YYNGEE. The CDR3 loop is CASSARTLSREAFF. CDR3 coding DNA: TGTGCCAGCAGCGCCAGGACACTCAGTAGGGAAGCTTTCTTT.

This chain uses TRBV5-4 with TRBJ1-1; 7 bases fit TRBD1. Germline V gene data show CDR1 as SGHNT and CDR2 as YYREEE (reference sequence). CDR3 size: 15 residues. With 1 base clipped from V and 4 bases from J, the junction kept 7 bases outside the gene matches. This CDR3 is CASSLPEYRGTEAFF. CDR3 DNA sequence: TGTGCCAGCAGCTTGCCTGAATACAGGGGCACTGAAGCTTTCTTT.

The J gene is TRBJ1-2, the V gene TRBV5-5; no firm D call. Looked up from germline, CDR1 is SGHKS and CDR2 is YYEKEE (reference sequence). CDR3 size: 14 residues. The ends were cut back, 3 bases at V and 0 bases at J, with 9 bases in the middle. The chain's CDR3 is CASSSTATNYGYTF. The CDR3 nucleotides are TGTGCCAGCAGCTCTACCGCGACTAACTATGGCTACACCTTC.

The CDR3 coding sequence is TGTGCCACCAGTGAACCCGATAGCGGGAATACGCAGTATTTT. As protein: CATSEPDSGNTQYF. This rearrangement joins TRBV24-1 to TRBJ2-3, with TRBD2 matching 8 bases. Germline V gene data show CDR1 as KGHDR and CDR2 as SFDVKD. V lost 4 bases, J lost 7 bases, and 6 bases stayed unmatched. This CDR3 spans 14 amino acids.

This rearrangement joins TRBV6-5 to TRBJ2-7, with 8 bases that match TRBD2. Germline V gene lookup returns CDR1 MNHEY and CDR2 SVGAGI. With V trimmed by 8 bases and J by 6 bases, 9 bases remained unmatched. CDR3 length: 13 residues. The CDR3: CASRYHGGGEQYF. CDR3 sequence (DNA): TGTGCCAGCCGATACCACGGGGGGGGCGAGCAGTACTTC.

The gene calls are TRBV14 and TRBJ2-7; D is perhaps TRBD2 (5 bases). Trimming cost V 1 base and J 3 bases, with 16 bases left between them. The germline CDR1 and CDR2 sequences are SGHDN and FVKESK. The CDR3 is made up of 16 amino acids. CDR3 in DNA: TGTGCCAGCAGCCAAGGAGACGGAAGCGACTACTACGAGCAGTACGTC. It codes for CASSQGDGSDYYEQYV.